These T cell receptor beta chains were read from a single sample in a study of cytomegalovirus exposure and HLA in healthy donors. Some clones are missing from TCRdb's copy, which holds only in-frame ones; the method was immunoSEQ multiplex PCR. The table lists under 250,000 clones, roughly 83% of them singletons. The specimen sequenced was PBMCs. The receptors were gathered from a woman aged 18-30 years in good health and CMV-seronegative. Each CDR3 is given with its conserved first and last residue. The D gene is left open where the match is weak.

D gene: NA; V gene: TRBV7-9; J gene: TRBJ1-1; CDR3 protein: CASSFPTNTEAFF
D gene: NA; V gene: TRBV10-1; J gene: TRBJ1-1; CDR3 protein: CASSAGFGNTEAFF
D gene: NA; V gene: TRBV5-6; J gene: TRBJ2-7; CDR3 protein: CASSLGGGEQYF
D gene: NA; V gene: TRBV5-1; J gene: TRBJ1-4; CDR3 protein: CASSSRTHEKLFF
D gene: NA; V gene: TRBV28; J gene: TRBJ1-2; CDR3 protein: CASSTTGSYGRRYGYTF
D gene: NA; V gene: TRBV6-1; J gene: TRBJ2-3; CDR3 protein: CASIGVTDTQYF
D gene: NA; V gene: TRBV5-1; J gene: TRBJ2-2; CDR3 protein: CASSLSLGRRNTGELFF
D gene: NA; V gene: TRBV9; J gene: TRBJ1-2; CDR3 protein: CASSVADAGGGYGYTF
D gene: TRBD2; V gene: TRBV7-2; J gene: TRBJ2-3; CDR3 protein: CASSPLNSGRATQYF
D gene: NA; V gene: TRBV5-4; J gene: TRBJ2-7; CDR3 protein: CASSPGYEQYF
D gene: NA; V gene: TRBV6-6; J gene: TRBJ1-4; CDR3 protein: CASSHLRRGSNEKLFF
D gene: TRBD1; V gene: TRBV15; J gene: TRBJ1-4; CDR3 protein: CATSTRTGANEKLFF
D gene: NA; V gene: TRBV30; J gene: TRBJ1-1; CDR3 protein: CALRSAEAFF
D gene: TRBD1; V gene: TRBV14; J gene: TRBJ1-1; CDR3 protein: CASSHPGTAIQAFF
D gene: NA; V gene: TRBV30; J gene: TRBJ1-1; CDR3 protein: CAWGRGTANTEAFF
D gene: NA; V gene: TRBV2; J gene: TRBJ2-3; CDR3 protein: CASSDPGAHPTDTQYF
D gene: NA; V gene: TRBV18; J gene: TRBJ2-2; CDR3 protein: CASSPTERRNTGELFF
D gene: NA; V gene: TRBV5-6; J gene: TRBJ1-1; CDR3 protein: CASSLRGGAMNTEAFF
D gene: NA; V gene: TRBV30; J gene: TRBJ1-1; CDR3 protein: CAWSYDTEAFF
D gene: TRBD2; V gene: TRBV4-2; J gene: TRBJ2-3; CDR3 protein: CASSQDLLAGDRTDTQYF
D gene: TRBD1; V gene: TRBV5-6; J gene: TRBJ1-6; CDR3 protein: CASSLDRGSHSYNSPLHF